One sample yielded the 15 T cell receptor beta chains listed below, sequenced in a study of tumor-infiltrating lymphocytes in oesophageal squamous cell carcinoma. TCRdb re-analysed the PCR reads in MiXCR, keeping a single row per CDR3 protein. The data contain more than 10,000 distinct CDR3 sequences, approximately 48% of them singletons. The specimen sequenced was esophageal tumor tissue. The receptors were sampled from a female donor with esophageal squamous cell carcinoma.

The table lists this clonotype with many counts. This chain connects TRBV2 to TRBJ2-5; TRBD1 agrees at 10 bases. Trimming cost V 8 bases and J 1 base; bases outside gene matches: 4. This CDR3 comprises 14 residues. CDR1 and CDR2 from the germline V gene are SNHLY and FYNNEI. This CDR3 reads CASPRDRGQETQYF. CDR3 nucleotide sequence: TGTGCCAGCCCCCGGGACAGGGGCCAAGAGACCCAGTACTTC. Using reference TRBV2 and TRBJ2-5 for the parts outside the CDR3, the full variable domain is EPEVTQTPSHQVTQMGQEVILRCVPISNHLYFYWYRQILGQKVEFLVSFYNNEISEKSEIFDDQFSVERPDGSNFTLKIRSTKLEDSAMYFCASPRDRGQETQYFGPGTRLLVL.

Comment on this clonotype: An end of the junction differs from the germline gene, which may be a read error. This chain connects TRBV5-3 to TRBJ2-3, with a weak D call TRBD2 (6 bases). TRBV5-3 falls under the ORF class, with uncertain function. CDR3 size: 15 residues. CDR3 nucleotides: TGCGCCAGCAGCTCGCGGCTGGAGCGGGCAGATACGCAGTATTTT. Its protein is CASSSRLERADTQYF.

The genes are TRBV24-1 and TRBJ1-4; TRBD1 matches at 7 bases. The germline CDR1 and CDR2 sequences are KGHDR and SFDVKD. J lost 8 bases, V lost 9 bases, and 8 bases had no gene match. CDR3 length: 13 residues. The CDR3 is CATSGTEVEKLFF. CDR3 in DNA: TGTGCCACCTCCGGGACAGAAGTGGAAAAACTGTTTTTT.

This clonotype was detected only a few times. The gene calls are TRBV7-2 and TRBJ2-3; the D is unclear. Germline V gives CDR1 SGHTA, CDR2 FQGNSA. The CDR3 is made up of 13 amino acids. V lost 3 bases to trimming and J lost 6 bases, with 10 bases between them. The CDR3 spells CASSLRAWDTQYF. CDR3 coding DNA: TGTGCCAGCAGCTTGAGAGCCTGGGATACGCAGTATTTT. Based on the CDR3 plus reference TRBV7-2 and TRBJ2-3, the full variable domain is GAGVSQSPSNKVTEKGKDVELRCDPISGHTALYWYRQSLGQGLEFLIYFQGNSAPDKSGLPSDRFSAERTGGSVSTLTIQRTQQEDSAVYLCASSLRAWDTQYFGPGTRLTVL.

In this sample, this clonotype turned up a few times. The V call is TRBV7-2, the J call TRBJ2-1; 9 positions agree with TRBD1. The CDR3 is made up of 13 amino acids. Germline CDR1 reads SGHTA; CDR2 reads FQGNSA. V trimming: 5 bases; J trimming: 6 bases; junction bases outside the gene matches: 2. In DNA, the CDR3 is TGTGCCAGCAGCCGGGACAGGGTCAATGAGCAGTTCTTC. Amino acid sequence: CASSRDRVNEQFF. Supplemented by reference TRBV7-2 and TRBJ2-1, the full variable domain reads GAGVSQSPSNKVTEKGKDVELRCDPISGHTALYWYRQSLGQGLEFLIYFQGNSAPDKSGLPSDRFSAERTGGSVSTLTIQRTQQEDSAVYLCASSRDRVNEQFFGPGTRLTVL.

Note on this clonotype: No conserved phenylalanine or tryptophan is present at the end of the CDR3, so a read error is the likely explanation. The DNA is omitted, as the CDR3 cannot be located on it reliably, and the CDR3 follows TCRdb's listing. The V and J genes are TRBV7-2 and TRBJ2-7; TRBD2 is the table's D call, not checked against the DNA. The CDR3 spans 16 amino acids, including both terminal residues. Germline CDR1 SGHTA, CDR2 FQGNSA. CDR3 sequence: CASRYTGRFYGYTFGS.

This clonotype qualifies as medium-sized. V usage is TRBV7-3 and J usage is TRBJ1-2; a weak D match, TRBD1 (5 bases). The germline V gene has CDR1 SGHTA and CDR2 FQGTGA. The CDR3 is 15 residues long. Trimming took off 5 bases at V and 2 bases at J, with 15 bases between the two ends. The CDR3, as DNA: TGTGCCAGCAGCCTCGACAGTCTGGCCAACTATGGCTACACCTTC. Protein: CASSLDSLANYGYTF.

V is TRBV27 and J is TRBJ2-5, with 10 bases fitting TRBD2. J was trimmed by 14 bases and V by 7 bases; bases with no gene match: 13. The CDR3 covers 13 residues. Per the germline V gene, CDR1 is MNHEY and CDR2 is SMNVEV (reference sequence). CDR3 bases: TGTGCCAGCACCAATACTGGGACTAGCGTAAAATACTTC. Protein product: CASTNTGTSVKYF.

The chain joins TRBV6-1 to TRBJ2-5; the D gene is possibly TRBD1 (6 bases). The CDR3 runs to 14 residues. The germline V gene encodes CDR1 MNHNS and CDR2 SASEGT. The V end was cut by 5 bases, the J end by 4 bases, with 14 bases between. This chain's CDR3 is CASSLSGVGETQYF. The CDR3 DNA reads as TGTGCCAGCAGTTTATCAGGGGTGGGAGAGACCCAGTACTTC.

This clonotype is categorized as medium-sized. The V call is TRBV12-3 or TRBV12-4, the J call TRBJ2-1; TRBD2 aligns across 10 bases. The CDR3 runs 14 residues. V was pared by 3 bases and J by 10 bases, with 6 bases of the junction left unmatched. CDR3 nucleotides: TGTGCCAGCAGTTTTACGAGACTAGCGGGCGAGCAGTTCTTC. Its translation: CASSFTRLAGEQFF.

The chain employs TRBV7-3 and TRBJ2-5; the D is unclear. V lost 5 bases and J lost 2, with 12 bases in between. Germline CDR1 and CDR2: SGHTA and FQGTGA. This CDR3 is built from 14 residues. CDR3 DNA sequence: TGTGCCAGCAGCCTCGGACCTTTACAAGAGACCCAGTACTTC. Encoded protein: CASSLGPLQETQYF.

The V call is TRBV11-1, the J call TRBJ2-7; 7 bases are shared with TRBD1. The J call may be faulty, since TRBJ2-1 better matches the DNA end. The CDR3 has 19 amino acids. Germline-derived CDR1 and CDR2 are SGHAT and FQDESV (reference sequence). The CDR3 DNA is TGTGCCAGCAGCTTACACTTCCGGGACAGCTTTATCCCTTACAATGAGCAGTTCTTC. Translated: CASSLHFRDSFIPYNEQFF.

Ten or more counts support this clonotype. The genes are TRBV14 and TRBJ2-5, with a weak D call TRBD2 (5 bases). V was trimmed by 1 base and J by 2 bases, leaving 8 bases between them. Germline lookup yields CDR1 SGHDN and CDR2 FVKESK. The CDR3 contains 14 residues. CDR3 in DNA: TGTGCCAGCAGCCAAGGTTGGACTCAAGAGACCCAGTACTTC. This encodes CASSQGWTQETQYF.

Judged by abundance, this clonotype is medium-sized (0.01 to 0.1%). A much larger clone lies a single base off, so this may be a read error. The chain links TRBV11-3 to TRBJ2-7, with D possibly TRBD2 on 6 matching bases. V dropped 1 base and J dropped 7 bases, with 17 bases sitting between them. Germline V lookup: CDR1 SGHNT, CDR2 YENEEA. The CDR3 contains 15 residues. The CDR3 coding sequence is TGTGCCAGCAGCTTAGGGACTATGGCCTACAATGAGCAGTACTTC. It specifies CASSLGTMAYNEQYF.

The chain recombines TRBV7-9 with TRBJ1-1, with D perhaps matching TRBD1 (5 bases). Trimming removed 4 bases at V and 1 base at J, with 10 bases between. CDR1 SEHNR and CDR2 FQNEAQ come from the germline V gene (reference sequence). The CDR3 spans 14 residues. The CDR3 region is CASSSTGENTEAFF. The CDR3 DNA reads TGTGCCAGCAGCTCCACAGGTGAGAACACTGAAGCTTTCTTT.